A selection of T cell receptor beta chains follows, all from one sample in a study of early T cells in non-severe SARS-CoV-2 infection. TCRdb re-analysed the 5' RACE reads in MiXCR, keeping a single row per CDR3 protein. The sample carries around 89,000 distinct CDR3 sequences, roughly 15% recorded once. The sequencing sample was made of whole blood. These receptors were collected from an adult who was a healthcare worker with PCR-confirmed SARS-CoV-2 infection or an uninfected control (not recorded which). Both conserved end residues are trimmed from each CDR3. Each record gives: CDR3 length, J gene, V gene, CDR3 protein.

length: 19
J: TRBJ1-6
V: TRBV11-2
CDR3: ASSLVAWDRGRSSYNSPLH

length: 12
J: TRBJ1-3
V: TRBV12-3/TRBV12-4
CDR3: ASRGVSHGNTIY

length: 14
J: TRBJ1-5
V: TRBV6-6
CDR3: ASSESDQVSNQPQH

length: 12
J: TRBJ1-2
V: TRBV6-5
CDR3: ASSLGRGNYGYT

length: 14
J: TRBJ1-3
V: TRBV7-2
CDR3: ASSLVSGVKGNTIY

length: 14
J: TRBJ2-3
V: TRBV19
CDR3: ASSIVDRAYIRGQY

length: 15
J: TRBJ2-1
V: TRBV7-7
CDR3: ASSPASGGIKYNEQF

length: 13
J: TRBJ1-4
V: TRBV7-9
CDR3: ASSLVTTVREKLF

length: 15
J: TRBJ1-6
V: TRBV3-1
CDR3: ASSQGHRGSLGSPLH

length: 13
J: TRBJ2-1
V: TRBV7-8
CDR3: ASSSLPGPTNEQF

length: 12
J: TRBJ1-3
V: TRBV6-2/TRBV6-3
CDR3: ASSQLISGNTIY

length: 13
J: TRBJ1-4
V: TRBV2
CDR3: ASSARGLLIGKLF

length: 11
J: TRBJ1-6
V: TRBV5-6
CDR3: ASSLAAGSPLH

length: 10
J: TRBJ1-2
V: TRBV29-1
CDR3: SVLWGRMGYT

length: 13
J: TRBJ2-1
V: TRBV20-1
CDR3: SARDYRDPDNEQF

length: 12
J: TRBJ1-1
V: TRBV29-1
CDR3: SVGAKASSTEAF

length: 15
J: TRBJ1-3
V: TRBV2
CDR3: ASSEALRGATGNTIY

length: 12
J: TRBJ2-4
V: TRBV5-6
CDR3: ASSFAGVKNIQY

length: 15
J: TRBJ2-2
V: TRBV27
CDR3: ASSPWVLDREAGELF

length: 13
J: TRBJ2-3
V: TRBV6-6
CDR3: ASSTGTGGADTQY

length: 15
J: TRBJ2-4
V: TRBV9
CDR3: ASSHSQQGLAKNIQY

length: 13
J: TRBJ2-3
V: TRBV6-6
CDR3: ASSYLAGGTDTQY

length: 13
J: TRBJ1-1
V: TRBV3-1
CDR3: ASSQGKGWDTEAF

length: 12
J: TRBJ2-5
V: TRBV3-1
CDR3: ASSQGQAIGTQY

length: 12
J: TRBJ2-3
V: TRBV6-5
CDR3: ASSYQRGTDTQY

length: 11
J: TRBJ2-3
V: TRBV29-1
CDR3: SALTGGPDTQY

length: 12
J: TRBJ1-1
V: TRBV2
CDR3: ASSEAGGNTEAF

length: 16
J: TRBJ2-3
V: TRBV7-9
CDR3: ASSLLFGWGSFTDTQY

length: 11
J: TRBJ1-2
V: TRBV12-3/TRBV12-4
CDR3: ASSPWTADGYT

length: 12
J: TRBJ2-2
V: TRBV10-3
CDR3: AIMETANTGELF

length: 13
J: TRBJ2-3
V: TRBV7-9
CDR3: ASSRTLFSGDTQY

length: 13
J: TRBJ2-3
V: TRBV5-6
CDR3: ASSSGLVDTDTQY

length: 11
J: TRBJ2-5
V: TRBV30
CDR3: AWSRGLQETQY

length: 12
J: TRBJ1-1
V: TRBV5-1
CDR3: ASSLDWGLTEAF

length: 13
J: TRBJ1-1
V: TRBV7-3
CDR3: ASSPRPGRNTEAF

length: 13
J: TRBJ1-1
V: TRBV12-3/TRBV12-4
CDR3: ASRTGVRAGTEAF

length: 11
J: TRBJ2-1
V: TRBV10-3
CDR3: AISESSVGLQF

length: 12
J: TRBJ1-4
V: TRBV2
CDR3: ASRDRVANEKLF

length: 13
J: TRBJ2-2
V: TRBV5-1
CDR3: ASSTGQQNTGELF

length: 13
J: TRBJ1-5
V: TRBV4-1
CDR3: ASSQGPYSNQPQH

length: 14
J: TRBJ1-3
V: TRBV11-2
CDR3: ASSAMDGSSGNTIY

length: 15
J: TRBJ2-1
V: TRBV7-7
CDR3: ASSPLWGASSYNEQF

length: 15
J: TRBJ2-3
V: TRBV6-6
CDR3: ASSYSKQRGRTDTQY

length: 13
J: TRBJ1-2
V: TRBV15
CDR3: ATSRVGTSTLGYT

length: 17
J: TRBJ2-4
V: TRBV28
CDR3: ASSSPKNLGPRAKNIQY

length: 14
J: TRBJ2-5
V: TRBV9
CDR3: ASSVVGQGIGETQY

length: 14
J: TRBJ1-5
V: TRBV5-8
CDR3: ASTSWGRGRNQPQH

length: 12
J: TRBJ1-2
V: TRBV12-3/TRBV12-4
CDR3: ASSLGTGGYGYT

length: 10
J: TRBJ1-4
V: TRBV20-1
CDR3: SARGKDEKLF

length: 17
J: TRBJ2-3
V: TRBV6-6
CDR3: ASSLLGPSDGTSTDTQY

length: 13
J: TRBJ1-5
V: TRBV12-3/TRBV12-4
CDR3: ASSPGGAGNQPQH

length: 11
J: TRBJ2-1
V: TRBV29-1
CDR3: SVAQGTRRTQF

length: 11
J: TRBJ1-2
V: TRBV24-1
CDR3: ATSQDKNYGYT

length: 12
J: TRBJ2-3
V: TRBV9
CDR3: ASSGLGGTDTQY

length: 11
J: TRBJ1-3
V: TRBV7-9
CDR3: ASSAGGPNTIY

length: 9
J: TRBJ2-2
V: TRBV27
CDR3: ASSRTGELF

length: 12
J: TRBJ2-5
V: TRBV20-1
CDR3: SATGGFGGETQY

length: 14
J: TRBJ1-1
V: TRBV5-1
CDR3: ASSLAPTKLNTEAF

length: 13
J: TRBJ1-5
V: TRBV19
CDR3: ASSVSLVGNQPQH

length: 11
J: TRBJ2-3
V: TRBV20-1
CDR3: SARGGSPDTQY